This T cell receptor (beta chain) was obtained from a study of T cell responses to AZD1222 COVID-19 vaccine. Clones were read by immunoSEQ multiplex PCR, and TCRdb kept only the in-frame ones, dropping some. The sample lists some 200,000 clones; 90% to 95% were seen once. Concerning this clone itself: Its antigen is not identified.

Overall study results and limits: Following two doses of AZD1222, Spike-specific TCR breadth and depth rose. Researchers report vaccine-associated CD4 TCRs spanning spike, with dominance at 160-218 and 743-854. Clonal diversity may have been underestimated, and the donors were mostly white British, with more females than males.

The CDR3 extends over 12 amino acids. Trimming removed 3 bases at V and 3 bases at J, with 5 bases between. The germline V gene encodes CDR1 SEHNR and CDR2 FQNEAQ (reference sequence). The V and J genes are TRBV7-9 and TRBJ1-1, with D hard to call. This TCR was sampled from an adult who received the AZD1222 COVID-19 vaccine. The material sequenced was peripheral blood, taken 28 days after the second AZD1222 dose. Here the CDR3 reads CASSFPDTEAFF. The CDR3 coding sequence is TGTGCCAGCAGCTTTCCTGACACTGAAGCTTTCTTT. Filled out from reference TRBV7-9 and TRBJ1-1, the complete variable domain reads DTGVSQNPRHKITKRGQNVTFRCDPISEHNRLYWYRQTLGQGPEFLTYFQNEAQLEKSRLLSDRFSAERPKGSFSTLEIQRTEQGDSAMYLCASSFPDTEAFFGQGTRLTVV.